A selection of T cell receptor beta chains follows, all from one sample in a study of regulatory T cells in long-lasting Graves disease. TCRdb fed the multiplex PCR reads into MiXCR, producing one record per CDR3 protein. The data show 400,000 to 500,000 distinct CDR3 sequences, with around 15% seen just once and approximately 15% held by the top ten. The same data also went into a second study, on T cells in Graves' hyperthyroidism and ophthalmopathy.

Sequenced material: peripheral blood mononuclear cells (PBMCs), taken at new diagnosis, from a patient treated with antithyroid drugs. The receptors were sampled from a woman aged 50 to 60 with Graves disease. Both conserved end residues are part of each CDR3. Each record gives: J gene, clone size, V gene, D gene, CDR3 DNA, CDR3 protein. D genes are given only for firm matches. Only part of the rows carry a size: once, few, many, or a class if the clone is expanded.

TRBJ1-1 | many | TRBV27 | - | TGTGCCAGCAGTTTATCGTTAGCCATGAACACTGAAGCTTTCTTT | CASSLSLAMNTEAFF
TRBJ2-1 | - | TRBV29-1 | - | TGCAGCGTTGTAAGTACCTCCTACGAGCAGTTCTTC | CSVVSTSYEQFF
TRBJ1-6 | - | TRBV9 | TRBD1 | TGTGCCAGCAGCGTAGGACCGACAGGGGGTTCACCCCTCCACTTT | CASSVGPTGGSPLHF
TRBJ1-2 | few | TRBV19 | - | TGTGCCAGTACGGGACACGGTTATGGCTACACCTTC | CASTGHGYGYTF
TRBJ2-5 | many | TRBV28 | - | TGTGCCAGCAGTTTTCAGGGTTTAGAACCCCAGTACTTC | CASSFQGLEPQYF
TRBJ2-7 | - | TRBV7-9 | - | TGTGCCAGCAGGACGGGGACCTACGAGCAGTACTTC | CASRTGTYEQYF
TRBJ1-2 | many | TRBV13 | - | TGTGCCAGCAGCTTAGGGACGAGAGGCTACACCTTC | CASSLGTRGYTF
TRBJ2-7 | many | TRBV5-5 | - | TGTGCCAGCAGCTTGGACCTTCGGGGGAGAGACTACGAGCAGTACTTC | CASSLDLRGRDYEQYF
TRBJ1-5 | many | TRBV2 | - | TGTGCCAGCAGTGAAGCGGGGATCCTCAGGGGACTCAATCAGCCCCAGCATTTT | CASSEAGILRGLNQPQHF
TRBJ2-5 | many | TRBV18 | - | TGTGCCAGCACCTGGGCCGAGAAAGAGACCCAGTACTTC | CASTWAEKETQYF
TRBJ2-1 | few | TRBV5-1 | TRBD2 | TGCGCCAGCAGCTTGGAGGGTAGCGGGAGGGCCCAGTTCTTC | CASSLEGSGRAQFF
TRBJ2-5 | - | TRBV11-2 | - | TGTGCCAGCACCTCAGCGGGAGAGACCCAGTACTTC | CASTSAGETQYF
TRBJ2-1 | many | TRBV10-3 | TRBD2 | TGTGCCATGGCCCAAGCGGGAGTAGGCAATGAGCAGTTCTTC | CAMAQAGVGNEQFF
TRBJ2-7 | - | TRBV28 | - | TGTGCCAGCAGCCCGGGACCAGTACGCGAGCAGTACTTC | CASSPGPVREQYF
TRBJ2-1 | many | TRBV3-1 | - | TGTGCCAGCAGCCAAGATGAGCTTGAGCAGTTCTTC | CASSQDELEQFF
TRBJ1-1 | many | TRBV11-2 | - | TGTGCCAGCAGCCACTTCAGGGGTGGGACTGAAGCTTTCTTT | CASSHFRGGTEAFF
TRBJ2-1 | few | TRBV20-1 | TRBD2 | TGCAGTGCTGCTCCCGCGGGGACTAGTGTGGGTGAGCAGTTCTTC | CSAAPAGTSVGEQFF
TRBJ1-1 | - | TRBV5-4 | TRBD1 | TGTGCCAGCAGCCCAAATACAGGGGGCGTCTGGGGCACTGAAGCTTTCTTT | CASSPNTGGVWGTEAFF
TRBJ1-1 | many | TRBV2 | - | TGTGCCAGCAGTGACCTGATGAACACTGAAGCTTTCTTT | CASSDLMNTEAFF
TRBJ2-3 | - | TRBV5-1 | TRBD1 | TGCGCCAGCAGCTTACAGGGGGGTTATTTGGGTACGCAGTATTTT | CASSLQGGYLGTQYF
TRBJ2-1 | few | TRBV2 | TRBD2 | TGTGCCAGCAGCCAAGGTGGGAGGGTTTCCCTTTACAATGAGCAGTTCTTC | CASSQGGRVSLYNEQFF
TRBJ2-3 | many | TRBV7-3 | TRBD2 | TGTGCCAGCAGCCTAGCGGGAATACAAGATACGCAGTATTTT | CASSLAGIQDTQYF
TRBJ2-1 | many | TRBV7-9 | TRBD2 | TGTGCCAGTACTAGCGGGGTTTACAATGAGCAGTTCTTC | CASTSGVYNEQFF
TRBJ2-1 | many | TRBV2 | - | TGTGCCAGCAGTGAATGGCAGGGGCAGGAGTTCTTC | CASSEWQGQEFF
TRBJ2-1 | many | TRBV20-1 | - | TGCAGTGCTAGAGATCGGGCCCTAAGCTCCTACAATGAGCAGTTCTTC | CSARDRALSSYNEQFF
TRBJ2-7 | - | TRBV10-1 | - | TGCGCCTCCGGTCCAGCGCTAGGGTACGAGCAGTACTTC | CASGPALGYEQYF
TRBJ2-2 | many | TRBV29-1 | TRBD2 | TGCAGCGTTGCGGCGGGAGGGCACGGGGAGCTGTTTTTT | CSVAAGGHGELFF
TRBJ2-2 | many | TRBV11-2 | TRBD2 | TGTGCCAGCAGCTTCACGGGAGGGCCGTTCACCGGGGAGCTGTTTTTT | CASSFTGGPFTGELFF
TRBJ2-7 | few | TRBV4-1 | TRBD2 | TGCGCCAGCAGCCAACCTACTAGCGGGAGGGCTGAGTACGAGCAGTACTTC | CASSQPTSGRAEYEQYF
TRBJ2-2 | many | TRBV11-1 | TRBD2 | TGTGCCAGCAGCTTTAGCCTAGCGGGAGGCCCCGGGGAGCTGTTTTTT | CASSFSLAGGPGELFF
TRBJ2-7 | many | TRBV29-1 | TRBD1 | TGCAGCGTTGTTCGGACAGGGGATGAGCAGTACTTC | CSVVRTGDEQYF
TRBJ2-1 | - | TRBV3-1 | TRBD2 | TGTGCCAGCAGCCAAGAACCATATGCGGGAGGAGGTCGCGATGAGCAGTTCTTC | CASSQEPYAGGGRDEQFF
TRBJ2-5 | many | TRBV6-2/TRBV6-3 | TRBD2 | TGTGCCAGCAGTTACGCGGGTAGCGGGAGAGAGCAAGAGACCCAGTACTTC | CASSYAGSGREQETQYF
TRBJ1-1 | many | TRBV20-1 | TRBD1 | TGCAGTGCTAGAGGGACAGGGATGAACACTGAAGCTTTCTTT | CSARGTGMNTEAFF
TRBJ2-7 | once | TRBV12-3/TRBV12-4 | - | TGTGCCAGCAGTTTAGGTGAAAGGAGGCCAGCCCGATCCTACGAGCAGTACTTC | CASSLGERRPARSYEQYF